This entry is about one TCR beta chain. How the authors handled the data: It was from reference gene primer amplification that nucleated cell counts were estimated. This table comes from immunoSEQ multiplex PCR, and its TCRdb copy is limited to in-frame clones, with some not included. The V and J calls and clone size come from that table; D and trimming were worked out from the DNA. Of over 350,000 clones in the sample, about 89% were seen once. Trimming took 3 bases from V and 1 from J; bases not matched to a gene: 3. Germline CDR1 LNHDA, CDR2 SQIVND (reference sequence). There are 14 residues in the CDR3. These data belong to a study of blood T cell repertoires in COVID-19. Looking at the study overall: Both acute and convalescent COVID-19 samples were obtained from the United States, Italy and Spain. Nucleic acid was either cDNA or gDNA, and it came from T cells, B-cell-depleted T cells, or PBMCs.

The sequenced sample consisted of peripheral blood. The chain has TRBV19 and TRBJ2-7; TRBD1 matches at 7 bases. This clonotype originated in a woman in her twenties or thirties with acute or convalescent COVID-19. Here the CDR3 DNA reads TGTGCCAGTAGTATTCAGGGACAGTCCTACGAGCAGTACTTC. It is translated as CASSIQGQSYEQYF.